This T cell receptor beta chain appears in the sequencing data of a study of T cells in Graves' hyperthyroidism and ophthalmopathy. Study-level points and caveats: Blood held most thyroid clonotypes expanded above 0.001 frequency.

Authors of the study amplified TCR beta CDR3 regions from RNA transcripts. HTBI primers drove first-round RT-PCR of the TCR CDR3. One entry per CDR3 protein results from TCRdb running MiXCR on the multiplex PCR reads. Of around 580,000 distinct CDR3 sequences listed, under 60% are singletons. With a duration under 2 months, the hyperthyroidism was newly diagnosed in patients aged 18 to 65. Clinical symptoms, serum thyroxine and TRAb, thyroid ultrasound and orbital computed tomography together formed the diagnostic basis. The CDR3 extends over 16 amino acids. The V gene lost 6 bases and the J gene lost 7 bases, with 19 bases spanning the gap. Per the germline V gene, CDR1 is WSHSY and CDR2 is SAAADI. About this clonotype: Its antigen is as yet unknown.

The receptor was isolated from a woman younger than 30 with Graves' hyperthyroidism. Sample: peripheral blood or thyroid tissue (not recorded which). The rearrangement links TRBV10-2 to TRBJ1-6, with D possibly being TRBD1 (6 bases). The CDR3 region is CASSNYTKGGNSPLHF. In DNA form, the CDR3 reads TGCGCCAGCAGCAACTACACGAAGGGGGGGAATTCACCCCTCCACTTT.